Reported below is one TCR beta chain. Cohort assignment relied on participant-reported clinical history. The record originates from a study of blood T cell repertoires in COVID-19. Whole-study context: Sources were T cells, B-cell-depleted T cells, or PBMCs; the material itself was cDNA or gDNA.

Trimming took off 1 base at V and 4 bases at J, with 15 bases between the two ends. The CDR3 consists of 16 residues. The V gene's germline CDR1 is LGHDT and CDR2 YNNKEL (reference sequence). Per the original methods: Scientists estimated how many nucleated cells there were by amplifying reference gene primers. Assay: immunoSEQ multiplex PCR; the TCRdb copy retains only in-frame clones and omits some. From that table come the V and J calls and clone size; the DNA was used to work out D and trimming. Counted here are some 350,000 clones, over 75% occurring once; the ten biggest clones make up over 4.5%.

This rearrangement joins TRBV3-1 (or the pseudogene TRBV3-2) to TRBJ2-3; perhaps TRBD2 as D (5 bases). What was sequenced was PBMCs or T cells enriched from blood (not recorded which). The receptor's source is a man aged 25-45 years who had recovered from COVID-19. The CDR3 protein is CASSQGIGQAADTQYF. In DNA, the CDR3 is TGTGCCAGCAGCCAAGGAATTGGGCAAGCGGCAGATACGCAGTATTTT.